Listed here is a single T cell receptor (beta chain). This specimen belongs to a study of T cell responses to AZD1222 COVID-19 vaccine. TCRdb's copy holds only in-frame clones and misses some; the assay was immunoSEQ multiplex PCR. The sample includes about 180,000 clones, just under 95% of them seen just once. The V gene lost 0 bases and the J gene lost 0 bases, with 7 bases spanning the gap. The CDR3 has 16 residues. Sequences were derived from peripheral blood, sampled 28 days after the second dose of the MenACWY control vaccine. The clonotype originates from an adult who received the MenACWY meningococcal vaccine as a control. V is TRBV5-3 and J is TRBJ1-6; D is possibly TRBD1 (5 bases). Being an ORF, TRBV5-3 has a function that is uncertain. CDR3 nucleotide sequence: TGTGCCAGAAGCTTGGGGGGACGCTCCTATAATTCACCCCTCCACTTT. Its translation is CARSLGGRSYNSPLHF.